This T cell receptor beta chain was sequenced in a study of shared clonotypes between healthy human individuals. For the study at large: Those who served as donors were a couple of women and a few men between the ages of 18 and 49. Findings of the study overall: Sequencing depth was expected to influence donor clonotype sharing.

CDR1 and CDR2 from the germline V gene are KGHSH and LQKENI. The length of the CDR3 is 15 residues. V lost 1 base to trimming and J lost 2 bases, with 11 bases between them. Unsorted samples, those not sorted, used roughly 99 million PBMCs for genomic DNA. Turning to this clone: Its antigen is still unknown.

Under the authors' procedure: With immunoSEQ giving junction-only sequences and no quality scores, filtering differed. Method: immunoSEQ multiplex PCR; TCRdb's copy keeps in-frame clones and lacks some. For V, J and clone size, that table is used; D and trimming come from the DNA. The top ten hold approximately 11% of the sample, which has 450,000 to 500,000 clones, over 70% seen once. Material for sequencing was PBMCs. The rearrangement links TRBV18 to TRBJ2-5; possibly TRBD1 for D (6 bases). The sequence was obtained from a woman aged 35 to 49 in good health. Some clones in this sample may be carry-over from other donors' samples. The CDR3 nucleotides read TGTGCCAGCTCACCACGGAGAGGGGGTCAAGAGACCCAGTACTTC. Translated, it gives CASSPRRGGQETQYF.